The 4 T cell receptor beta chains below come from one sample, sequenced in a study of identical twins. Each CDR3 protein is one row after TCRdb ran MiXCR on the 5' RACE reads. This sample has 500,000 to 650,000 distinct CDR3 sequences, with about 7.1% found just once. The same sample was also studied in work on yellow fever vaccine responses in identical twins.

The source material was PBMCs. The receptors stem from a woman under 30 in good health.

This rearrangement joins TRBV7-7 to TRBJ2-3; perhaps TRBD2 as D (5 bases). Trimming left V 5 bases short and J 4 bases short, with 10 bases between. Germline V lookup: CDR1 SSHAT, CDR2 FNYEAQ (reference sequence). The CDR3 consists of 13 residues. CDR3 amino acids: CASSKSGADTQYF. The DNA for the CDR3 is TGTGCCAGCAGCAAATCCGGGGCAGATACGCAGTATTTT.

The V gene is TRBV5-1, the J gene TRBJ2-7; D ambiguous. Trimming pared 0 bases from V and 4 bases from J, leaving 8 bases between. CDR1 is SGHRS and CDR2 is YFSETQ in the germline V gene. This CDR3 is 13 amino acids long. The DNA for the CDR3 is TGCGCCAGCAGCTTGGACGGATTTTACGAGCAGTACTTC. It codes for CASSLDGFYEQYF.

The rearrangement uses TRBV10-3 and TRBJ2-7; D might be TRBD1 or TRBD2, each matching 5 bases. Germline values: CDR1 ENHRY, CDR2 SYGVKD. This CDR3 region has 17 residues. V dropped 2 bases and J dropped 7 bases, with 24 bases sitting between them. As DNA, the CDR3 is TGTGCCATCAGTGAGACGATTCTAGGGACCGAGAGACGAGAGCAGTACTTC. Its protein is CAISETILGTERREQYF.

The chain carries TRBV5-1 and TRBJ2-1, with D possibly matching TRBD1 (5 bases). Germline V gives CDR1 SGHRS, CDR2 YFSETQ. The CDR3 has 14 amino acids. V was clipped by 4 bases and J by 5 bases, with 13 bases between them. CDR3 amino acids: CASSPSQGNNEQFF. The CDR3 DNA sequence: TGCGCCAGCAGCCCCTCCCAGGGAAACAATGAGCAGTTCTTC.